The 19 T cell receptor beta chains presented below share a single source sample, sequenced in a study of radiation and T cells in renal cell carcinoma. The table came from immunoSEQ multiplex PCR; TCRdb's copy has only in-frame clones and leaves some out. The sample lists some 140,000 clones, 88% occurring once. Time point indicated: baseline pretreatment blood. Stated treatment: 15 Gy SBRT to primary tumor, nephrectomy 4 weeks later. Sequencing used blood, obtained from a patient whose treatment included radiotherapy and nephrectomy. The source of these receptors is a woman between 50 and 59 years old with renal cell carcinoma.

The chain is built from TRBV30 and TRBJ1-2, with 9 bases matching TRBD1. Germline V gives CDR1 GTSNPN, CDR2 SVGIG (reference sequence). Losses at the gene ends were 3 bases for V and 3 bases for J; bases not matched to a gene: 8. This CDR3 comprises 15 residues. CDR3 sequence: CAWRGNRGRDYGYTF. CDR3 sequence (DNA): TGTGCCTGGAGGGGGAACAGGGGGCGAGACTATGGCTACACCTTC. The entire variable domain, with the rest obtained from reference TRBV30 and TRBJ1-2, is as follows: SQTIHQWPATLVQPVGSPLSLECTVEGTSNPNLYWYRQAAGRGLQLLFYSVGIGQISSEVPQNLSASRPQDRQFILSSKKLLLSDSGFYLCAWRGNRGRDYGYTFGSGTRLTVV.

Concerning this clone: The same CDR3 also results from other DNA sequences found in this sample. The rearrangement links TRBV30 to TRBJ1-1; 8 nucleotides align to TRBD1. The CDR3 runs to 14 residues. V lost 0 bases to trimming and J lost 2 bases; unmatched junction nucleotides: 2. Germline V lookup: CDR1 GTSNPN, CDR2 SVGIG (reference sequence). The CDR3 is CAWSVGTGNTEAFF. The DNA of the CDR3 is TGTGCCTGGAGTGTAGGGACAGGAAACACTGAAGCTTTCTTT.

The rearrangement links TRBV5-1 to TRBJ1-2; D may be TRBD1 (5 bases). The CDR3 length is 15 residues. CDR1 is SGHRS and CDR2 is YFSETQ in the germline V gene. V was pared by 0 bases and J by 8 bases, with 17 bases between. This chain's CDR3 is CASSLALGPEGGYTF. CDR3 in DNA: TGCGCCAGCAGCTTGGCCTTGGGACCAGAGGGAGGCTACACCTTC.

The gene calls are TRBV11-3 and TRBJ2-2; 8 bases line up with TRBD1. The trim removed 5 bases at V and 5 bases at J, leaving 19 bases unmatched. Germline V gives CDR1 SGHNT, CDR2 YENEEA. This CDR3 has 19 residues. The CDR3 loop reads CASSTRSPQGALRTGELFF. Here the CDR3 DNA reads TGTGCCAGCAGCACACGGTCCCCCCAGGGGGCATTGAGGACCGGGGAGCTGTTTTTT. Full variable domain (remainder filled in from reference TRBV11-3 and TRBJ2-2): EAGVVQSPRYKIIEKKQPVAFWCNPISGHNTLYWYLQNLGQGPELLIRYENEEAVDDSQLPKDRFSAERLKGVDSTLKIQPAELGDSAVYLCASSTRSPQGALRTGELFFGEGSRLTVL.

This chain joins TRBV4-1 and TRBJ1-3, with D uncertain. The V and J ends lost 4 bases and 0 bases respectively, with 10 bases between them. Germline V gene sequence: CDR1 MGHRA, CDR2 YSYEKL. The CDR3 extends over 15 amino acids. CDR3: CASSPVAFSGNTIYF. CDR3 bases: TGCGCCAGCAGCCCAGTAGCCTTCTCTGGAAACACCATATATTTT.

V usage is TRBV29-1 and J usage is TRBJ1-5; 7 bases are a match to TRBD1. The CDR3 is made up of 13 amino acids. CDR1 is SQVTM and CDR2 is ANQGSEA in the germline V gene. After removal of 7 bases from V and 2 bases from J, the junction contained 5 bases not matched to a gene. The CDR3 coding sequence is TGCAGCGCCTCCGGGACAGGCAATCAGCCCCAGCATTTT. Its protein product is CSASGTGNQPQHF.

This chain's CDR3 is CASSSTGFGETQYF. In nucleotides, the CDR3 is TGTGCCAGCAGCTCGACAGGGTTTGGAGAGACCCAGTACTTC. V usage is TRBV7-2 and J usage is TRBJ2-5; 7 bases align to TRBD1. CDR1 is SGHTA, CDR2 FQGNSA, per germline. V trimming: 4 bases; J trimming: 4 bases; junction bases outside the gene matches: 6. The CDR3 has 14 residues.

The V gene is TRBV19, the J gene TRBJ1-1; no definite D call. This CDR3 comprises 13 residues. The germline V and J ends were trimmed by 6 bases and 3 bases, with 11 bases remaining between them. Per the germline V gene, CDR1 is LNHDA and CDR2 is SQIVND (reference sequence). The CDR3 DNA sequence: TGTGCCAGTAGCCCCCTTCCCTACACTGAAGCTTTCTTT. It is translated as CASSPLPYTEAFF.

The CDR3 sequence is CASRIWGEKLFF. CDR3 bases: TGTGCCAGCAGGATATGGGGGGAAAAACTGTTTTTT. The J gene is TRBJ1-4, the V gene TRBV13; TRBD1 is a possible D gene (5 bases). The CDR3 loop spans 12 amino acids. Germline V lookup: CDR1 PRHDT, CDR2 FYEKMQ (reference sequence). V was pared by 6 bases and J by 8 bases, with 10 bases between.

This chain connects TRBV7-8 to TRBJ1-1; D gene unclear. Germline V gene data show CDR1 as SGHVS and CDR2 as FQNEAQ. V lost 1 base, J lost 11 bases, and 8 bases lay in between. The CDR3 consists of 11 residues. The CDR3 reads CASSLVQTAFF. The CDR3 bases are TGTGCCAGCAGCTTAGTGCAGACGGCTTTCTTT.

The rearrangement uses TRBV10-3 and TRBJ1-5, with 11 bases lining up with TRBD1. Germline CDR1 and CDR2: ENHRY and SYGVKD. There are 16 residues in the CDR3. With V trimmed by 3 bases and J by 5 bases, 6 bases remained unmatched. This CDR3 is CAISDSGTGGYQPQHF. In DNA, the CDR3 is TGTGCCATCAGTGACTCCGGGACAGGGGGATATCAGCCCCAGCATTTT.

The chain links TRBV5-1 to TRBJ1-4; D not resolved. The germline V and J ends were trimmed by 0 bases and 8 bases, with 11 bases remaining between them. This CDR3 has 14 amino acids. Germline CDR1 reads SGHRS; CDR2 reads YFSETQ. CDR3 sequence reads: CASSLEGQDEKLFF. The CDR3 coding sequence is TGCGCCAGCAGCTTGGAAGGGCAGGACGAAAAACTGTTTTTT.

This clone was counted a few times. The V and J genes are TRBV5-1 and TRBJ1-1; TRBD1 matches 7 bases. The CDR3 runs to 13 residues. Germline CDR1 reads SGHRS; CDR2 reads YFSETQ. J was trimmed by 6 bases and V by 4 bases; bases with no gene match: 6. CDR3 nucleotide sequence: TGCGCCAGCAGCATCCTGACAGGGTCTGAAGCTTTCTTT. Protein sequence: CASSILTGSEAFF.

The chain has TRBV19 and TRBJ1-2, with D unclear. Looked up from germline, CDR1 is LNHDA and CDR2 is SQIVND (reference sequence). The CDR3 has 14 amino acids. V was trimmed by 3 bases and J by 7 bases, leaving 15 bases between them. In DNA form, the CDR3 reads TGTGCCAGTAGTATTCAGGCCGCAGGCGGTGGCTACACCTTC. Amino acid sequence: CASSIQAAGGGYTF.

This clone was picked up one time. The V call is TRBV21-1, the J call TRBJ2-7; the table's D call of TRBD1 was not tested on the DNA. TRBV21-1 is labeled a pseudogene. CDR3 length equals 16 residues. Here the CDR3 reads CASSYHRVQGRHEQYF. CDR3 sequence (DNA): TGTGCCAGCAGCTATCATAGGGTACAGGGGAGGCACGAGCAGTACTTC.

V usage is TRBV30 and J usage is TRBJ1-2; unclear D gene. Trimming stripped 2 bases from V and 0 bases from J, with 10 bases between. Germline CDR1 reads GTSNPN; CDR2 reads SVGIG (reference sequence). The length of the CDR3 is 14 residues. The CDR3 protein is CAWSNGGANYGYTF. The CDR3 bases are TGTGCCTGGAGTAACGGTGGGGCTAACTATGGCTACACCTTC.

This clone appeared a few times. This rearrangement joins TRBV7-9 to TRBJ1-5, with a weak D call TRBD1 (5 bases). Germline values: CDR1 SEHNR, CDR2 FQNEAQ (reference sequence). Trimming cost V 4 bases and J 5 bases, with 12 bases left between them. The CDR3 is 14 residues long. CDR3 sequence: CASSSDRDYQPQHF. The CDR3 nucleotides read TGTGCCAGCAGCTCCGACAGAGACTATCAGCCCCAGCATTTT.

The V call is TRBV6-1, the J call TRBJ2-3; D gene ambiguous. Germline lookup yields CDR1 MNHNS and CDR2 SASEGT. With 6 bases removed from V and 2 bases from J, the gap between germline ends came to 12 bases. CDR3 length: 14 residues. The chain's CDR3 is CASRRRPTTDTQYF. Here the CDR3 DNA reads TGTGCCAGCAGAAGACGGCCTACCACAGATACGCAGTATTTT.

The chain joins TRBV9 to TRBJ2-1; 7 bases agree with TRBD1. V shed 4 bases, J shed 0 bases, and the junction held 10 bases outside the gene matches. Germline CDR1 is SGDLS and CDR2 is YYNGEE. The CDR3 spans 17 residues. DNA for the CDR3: TGTGCCAGCAGCCCCCCCACAGGGGCTAGCTCCTACAATGAGCAGTTCTTC. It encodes CASSPPTGASSYNEQFF.